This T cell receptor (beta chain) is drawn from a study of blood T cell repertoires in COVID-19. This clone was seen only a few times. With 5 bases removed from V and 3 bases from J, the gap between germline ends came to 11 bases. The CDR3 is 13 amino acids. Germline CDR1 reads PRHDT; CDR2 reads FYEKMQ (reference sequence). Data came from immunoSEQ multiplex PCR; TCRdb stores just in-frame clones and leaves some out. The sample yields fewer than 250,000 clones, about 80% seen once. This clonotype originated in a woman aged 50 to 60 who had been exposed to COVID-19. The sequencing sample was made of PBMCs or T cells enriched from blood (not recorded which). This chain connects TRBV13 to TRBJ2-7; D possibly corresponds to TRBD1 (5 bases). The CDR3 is CASSPGHLYEQYF. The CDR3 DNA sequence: TGTGCCAGCAGCCCCGGACACCTCTACGAGCAGTACTTC.